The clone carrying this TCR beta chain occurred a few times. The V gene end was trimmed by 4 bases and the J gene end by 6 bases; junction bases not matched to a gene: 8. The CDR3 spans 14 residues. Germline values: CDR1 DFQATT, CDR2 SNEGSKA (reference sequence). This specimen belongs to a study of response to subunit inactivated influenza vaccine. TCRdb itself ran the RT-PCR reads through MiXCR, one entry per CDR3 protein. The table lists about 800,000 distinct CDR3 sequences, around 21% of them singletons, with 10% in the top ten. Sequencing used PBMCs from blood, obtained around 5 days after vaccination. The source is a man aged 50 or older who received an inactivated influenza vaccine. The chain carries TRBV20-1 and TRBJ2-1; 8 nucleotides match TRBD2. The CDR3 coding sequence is TGCAGTGCTAACCGCCCCGGGAGGGCCAATGAGCAGTTCTTC. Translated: CSANRPGRANEQFF.